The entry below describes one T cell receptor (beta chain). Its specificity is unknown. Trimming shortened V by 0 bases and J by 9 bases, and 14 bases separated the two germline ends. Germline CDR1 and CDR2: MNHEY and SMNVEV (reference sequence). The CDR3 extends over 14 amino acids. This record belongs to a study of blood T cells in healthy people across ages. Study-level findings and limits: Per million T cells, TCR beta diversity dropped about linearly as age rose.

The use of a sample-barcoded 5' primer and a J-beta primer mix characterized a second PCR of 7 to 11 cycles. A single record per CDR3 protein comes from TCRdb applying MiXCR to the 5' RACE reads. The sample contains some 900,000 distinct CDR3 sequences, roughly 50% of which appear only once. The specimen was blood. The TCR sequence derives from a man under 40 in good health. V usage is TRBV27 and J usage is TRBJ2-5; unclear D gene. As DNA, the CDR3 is TGTGCCAGCAGTTTATCGACGGACCCCCGGGCCCAGTACTTC. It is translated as CASSLSTDPRAQYF.